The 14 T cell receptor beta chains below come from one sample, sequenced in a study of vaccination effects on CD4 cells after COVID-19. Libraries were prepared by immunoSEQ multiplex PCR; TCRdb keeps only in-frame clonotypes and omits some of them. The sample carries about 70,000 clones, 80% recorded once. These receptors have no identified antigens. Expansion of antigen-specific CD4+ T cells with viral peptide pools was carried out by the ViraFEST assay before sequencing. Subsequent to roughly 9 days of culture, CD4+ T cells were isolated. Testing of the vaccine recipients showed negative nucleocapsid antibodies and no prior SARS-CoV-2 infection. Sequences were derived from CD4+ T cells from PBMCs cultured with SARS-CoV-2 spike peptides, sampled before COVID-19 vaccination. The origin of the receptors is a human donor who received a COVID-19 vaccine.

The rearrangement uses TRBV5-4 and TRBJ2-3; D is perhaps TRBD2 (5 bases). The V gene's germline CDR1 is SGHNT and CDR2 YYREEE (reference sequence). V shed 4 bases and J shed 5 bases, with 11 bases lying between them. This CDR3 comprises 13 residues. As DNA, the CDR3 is TGTGCCAGCAGCACCGGACTCGGAGATACGCAGTATTTT. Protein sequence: CASSTGLGDTQYF.

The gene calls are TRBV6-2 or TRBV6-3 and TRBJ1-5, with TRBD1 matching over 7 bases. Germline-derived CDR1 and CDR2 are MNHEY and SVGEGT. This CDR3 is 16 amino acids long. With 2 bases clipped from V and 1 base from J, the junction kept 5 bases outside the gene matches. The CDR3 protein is CASSYRQGVSNQPQHF. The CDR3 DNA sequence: TGTGCCAGCAGTTACCGACAGGGAGTGAGCAATCAGCCCCAGCATTTT.

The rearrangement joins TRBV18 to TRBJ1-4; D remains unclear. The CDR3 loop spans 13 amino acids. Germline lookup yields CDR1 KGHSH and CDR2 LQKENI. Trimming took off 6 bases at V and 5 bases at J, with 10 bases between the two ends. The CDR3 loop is CASSLQNNEKLFF. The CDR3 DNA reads TGTGCCAGCTCCCTGCAGAACAATGAAAAACTGTTTTTT. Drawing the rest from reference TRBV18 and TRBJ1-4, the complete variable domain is NAGVMQNPRHLVRRRGQEARLRCSPMKGHSHVYWYRQLPEEGLKFMVYLQKENIIDESGMPKERFSAEFPKEGPSILRIQQVVRGDSAAYFCASSLQNNEKLFFGSGTQLSVL.

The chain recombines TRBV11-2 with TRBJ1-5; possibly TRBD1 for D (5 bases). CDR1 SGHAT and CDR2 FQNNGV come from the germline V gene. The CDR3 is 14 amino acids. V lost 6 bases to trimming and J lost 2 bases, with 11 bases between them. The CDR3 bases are TGTGCCAGCAGGGCTCAGGGAGGCAATCAGCCCCAGCATTTT. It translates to CASRAQGGNQPQHF.

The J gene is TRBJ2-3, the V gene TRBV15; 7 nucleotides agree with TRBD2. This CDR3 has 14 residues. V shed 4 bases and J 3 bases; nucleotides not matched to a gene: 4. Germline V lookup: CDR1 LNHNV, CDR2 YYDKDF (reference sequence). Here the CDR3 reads CATSTAGFTDTQYF. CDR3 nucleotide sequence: TGTGCCACCAGCACAGCGGGGTTTACAGATACGCAGTATTTT.

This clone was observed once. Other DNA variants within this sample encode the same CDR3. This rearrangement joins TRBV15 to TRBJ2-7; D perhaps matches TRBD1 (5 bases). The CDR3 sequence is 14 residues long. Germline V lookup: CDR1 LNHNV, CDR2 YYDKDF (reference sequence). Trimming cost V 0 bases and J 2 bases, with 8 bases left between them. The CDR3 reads CATSRDRGPYEQYV. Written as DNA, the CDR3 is TGTGCCACCAGCAGAGATAGGGGCCCCTACGAGCAGTACGTC.

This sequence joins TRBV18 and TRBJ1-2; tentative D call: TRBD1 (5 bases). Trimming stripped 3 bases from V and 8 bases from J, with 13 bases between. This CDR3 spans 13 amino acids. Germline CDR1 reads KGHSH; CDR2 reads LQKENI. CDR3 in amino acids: CASSPDSKMGYTF. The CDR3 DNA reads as TGTGCCAGCTCACCTGACAGTAAGATGGGCTACACCTTC.

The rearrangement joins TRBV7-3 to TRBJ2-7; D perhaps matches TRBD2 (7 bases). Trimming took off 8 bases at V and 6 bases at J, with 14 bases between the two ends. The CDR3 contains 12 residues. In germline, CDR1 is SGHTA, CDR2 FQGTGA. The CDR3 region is CASDRGGGEQYV. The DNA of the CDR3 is TGTGCCAGCGATAGGGGGGGCGGCGAGCAGTACGTC.

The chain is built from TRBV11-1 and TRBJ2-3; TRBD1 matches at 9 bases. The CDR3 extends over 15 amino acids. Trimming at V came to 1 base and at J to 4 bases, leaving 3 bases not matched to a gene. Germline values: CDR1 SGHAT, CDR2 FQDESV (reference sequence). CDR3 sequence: CASSLDRGRADTQYF. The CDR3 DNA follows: TGTGCCAGCAGCTTAGACAGGGGGCGCGCAGATACGCAGTATTTT.

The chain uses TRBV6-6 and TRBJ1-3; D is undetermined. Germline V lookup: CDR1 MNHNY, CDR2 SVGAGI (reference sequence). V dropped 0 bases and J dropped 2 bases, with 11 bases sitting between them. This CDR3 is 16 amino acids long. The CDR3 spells CASSYSIYNPGNTIYF. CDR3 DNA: TGTGCCAGCAGTTACTCGATATACAACCCTGGAAACACCATATATTTT.

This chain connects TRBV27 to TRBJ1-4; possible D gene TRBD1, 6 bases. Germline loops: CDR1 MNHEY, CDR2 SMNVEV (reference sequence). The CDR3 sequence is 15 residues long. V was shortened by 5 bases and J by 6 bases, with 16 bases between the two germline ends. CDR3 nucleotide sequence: TGTGCCAGCAGTCCCCCCCCGGGGGCCTATGAAAAACTGTTTTTT. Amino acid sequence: CASSPPPGAYEKLFF. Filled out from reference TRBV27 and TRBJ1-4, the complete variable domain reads EAQVTQNPRYLITVTGKKLTVTCSQNMNHEYMSWYRQDPGLGLRQIYYSMNVEVTDKGDVPEGYKVSRKEKRNFPLILESPSPNQTSLYFCASSPPPGAYEKLFFGSGTQLSVL.

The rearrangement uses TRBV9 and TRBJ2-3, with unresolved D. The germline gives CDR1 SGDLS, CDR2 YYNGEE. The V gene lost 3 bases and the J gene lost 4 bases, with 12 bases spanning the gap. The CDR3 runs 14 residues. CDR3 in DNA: TGTGCCAGCAGCGCTTCCCCACTGGCAGATACGCAGTATTTT. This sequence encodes CASSASPLADTQYF.

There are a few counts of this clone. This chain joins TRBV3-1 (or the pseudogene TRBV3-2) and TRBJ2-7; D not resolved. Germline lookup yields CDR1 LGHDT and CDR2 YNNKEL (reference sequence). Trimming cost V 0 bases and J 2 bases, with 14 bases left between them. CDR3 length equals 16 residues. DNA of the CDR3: TGTGCCAGCAGCCAAGAGGACGATTCCTATACCTACGAGCAGTACGTC. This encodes CASSQEDDSYTYEQYV.

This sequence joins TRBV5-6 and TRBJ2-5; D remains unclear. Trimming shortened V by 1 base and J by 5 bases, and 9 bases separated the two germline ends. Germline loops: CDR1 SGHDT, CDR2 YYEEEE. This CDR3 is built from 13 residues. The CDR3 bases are TGTGCCAGCAGCTTGTGGCAAAGGGAGACCCAGTACTTC. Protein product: CASSLWQRETQYF.